The sequence of this TCR beta chain was determined in a study of T cell repertoires in cytomegalovirus infection. Study overall: Signatures in public TCR beta sequences pointed to both CMV infection and matching HLA type. Study-level findings and limits: HLA-C-restricted CMV-specific TCR beta clonotypes were dominant in the ex vivo response.

This clonotype was observed a few times. Its antigen is as yet unknown. MiXCR, applied by TCRdb to the reads, yields one record per CDR3 protein. The sample yields fewer than 350,000 distinct CDR3 sequences, roughly 15% seen once. This CDR3 comprises 15 residues. Trimming left V 3 bases short and J 7 bases short, with 15 bases between. Germline-derived CDR1 and CDR2 are SGHAT and FQDESV (reference sequence). This receptor was obtained from a human donor in good health (CMV status not recorded). Some clones in this sample may be carry-over from other donors' samples. The chain uses TRBV11-1 and TRBJ2-2; TRBD1 might be the D (6 bases). The sequenced sample was PBMCs. The CDR3 region has the DNA TGTGCCAGCAGCTTTACGGACAGTAACGGCGGGGAGCTGTTTTTT. Translation gives CASSFTDSNGGELFF. The full variable domain, in which reference TRBV11-1 and TRBJ2-2 provide the parts outside the CDR3, is EAEVAQSPRYKITEKSQAVAFWCDPISGHATLYWYRQILGQGPELLVQFQDESVVDDSQLPKDRFSAERLKGVDSTLKIQPAELGDSAMYLCASSFTDSNGGELFFGEGSRLTVL.